This TCR beta chain was sequenced during a study of T cells and Merkel cell carcinoma outcomes. Assay used: immunoSEQ multiplex PCR; TCRdb lists only in-frame clones, some missing. The table includes more than 3,500 clones, over 80% detected once. The sample comprised tumor tissue from Merkel cell carcinoma. The TCR was taken from a human donor with Merkel cell carcinoma.

DNA of the CDR3: TGCGCCAGCAGCCCGGAAGACACCTCCTACGAGCAGTACTTC. Encoded protein: CASSPEDTSYEQYF. This chain uses TRBV5-1 with TRBJ2-7; unclear D gene. V gave up 4 bases and J gave up 0 bases, with 11 bases separating them. Germline values: CDR1 SGHRS, CDR2 YFSETQ. The CDR3 spans 14 residues.